This T cell receptor beta chain appears in the sequencing data of a study of T cell clusters in autoimmune cytopenias. TRB was amplified from around 0.25 ug of peripheral blood genomic DNA per sample. Multiplex touch-down PCR amplified TRB using TRB-A and TRB-B pools in one tube. No DNA is given; TCRdb re-called the multiplex PCR reads and lists each CDR3 protein once. This table lists roughly 1,100 distinct CDR3 sequences. CDR3 size: 19 residues. Germline values: CDR1 LGHNA, CDR2 YSLEER. Considering frequency, this clonotype is medium-sized. This sequence joins TRBV4-3 and TRBJ2-7; no DNA is available, so the TRBD1 call from TCRdb remains unchecked. Material: peripheral blood. The sequence was obtained from a human donor with an autoimmune cytopenia or autoimmune hepatitis (not recorded which). Here the CDR3 reads CASSQALVVGTQSSYEQYF.